Listed below are T cell receptor beta chains from one sample, sequenced in a study of neurological immune-mediated disorders. TCRdb passed the 5' RACE reads through MiXCR, listing each CDR3 protein once. The sample has 75,000 to 85,000 distinct CDR3 sequences; 17% are singletons. The sample taken for sequencing was PBMCs. The receptors come from a middle-aged woman in good health. Both conserved end residues are part of each CDR3. D genes are given only for firm matches. Some rows mark clone size as missing; the rest say once, few, many or name a class of expanded clone.

j_call: TRBJ1-1
d_call: -
clone_size: -
v_call: TRBV7-3
cdr3_aa: CASGIGSNTEAFF
cdr3_nt: TGTGCCAGCGGCATCGGTTCGAACACTGAAGCATTCTTT

j_call: TRBJ2-3
d_call: -
clone_size: -
v_call: TRBV5-6
cdr3_aa: CASSLEVAEGRGDTQYF
cdr3_nt: TGTGCCAGCAGCTTGGAGGTAGCGGAGGGACGGGGAGATACGCAGTATTTT

j_call: TRBJ2-3
d_call: -
clone_size: many
v_call: TRBV12-3/TRBV12-4
cdr3_aa: CASSLVGDIRTDTQYF
cdr3_nt: TGTGCCAGCAGTTTGGTGGGGGACATTCGCACAGATACGCAGTATTTT

j_call: TRBJ2-7
d_call: -
clone_size: -
v_call: TRBV5-1
cdr3_aa: CASSPTRKEGVLSEQYF
cdr3_nt: TGCGCCAGCAGCCCGACTCGAAAGGAGGGCGTACTAAGTGAGCAGTACTTC

j_call: TRBJ1-2
d_call: TRBD1
clone_size: many
v_call: TRBV25-1
cdr3_aa: CASSGTGAHGYTF
cdr3_nt: TGTGCCAGCAGTGGGACAGGGGCTCATGGCTACACCTTC

j_call: TRBJ2-3
d_call: -
clone_size: many
v_call: TRBV3-1
cdr3_aa: CASSQDRGADTQYF
cdr3_nt: TGTGCCAGCAGCCAAGATCGGGGGGCGGATACGCAGTATTTT

j_call: TRBJ2-1
d_call: TRBD2
clone_size: many
v_call: TRBV5-1
cdr3_aa: CASSMTSGGRDEQFF
cdr3_nt: TGCGCCAGCAGCATGACTAGCGGGGGTCGGGATGAGCAGTTCTTC

j_call: TRBJ1-2
d_call: -
clone_size: many
v_call: TRBV3-1
cdr3_aa: CASSLMSRRYGYTF
cdr3_nt: TGTGCCAGCAGCTTGATGTCGAGGCGCTATGGCTACACCTTC

j_call: TRBJ2-5
d_call: -
clone_size: many
v_call: TRBV20-1
cdr3_aa: CSASRGAPQLETQYF
cdr3_nt: TGCAGTGCTAGTAGGGGGGCGCCCCAGTTGGAGACCCAGTACTTC

j_call: TRBJ2-3
d_call: TRBD2
clone_size: many
v_call: TRBV7-3
cdr3_aa: CASSPRGDVTDTQYF
cdr3_nt: TGTGCCAGCAGCCCGCGGGGGGACGTCACAGATACGCAGTATTTT

j_call: TRBJ1-2
d_call: -
clone_size: many
v_call: TRBV7-2
cdr3_aa: CASSFVVATGQNYGYTF
cdr3_nt: TGTGCCAGCAGTTTCGTAGTCGCGACAGGACAGAACTATGGCTACACCTTC

j_call: TRBJ1-2
d_call: -
clone_size: many
v_call: TRBV20-1
cdr3_aa: CSARGQTDPHGYTF
cdr3_nt: TGCAGTGCTAGAGGACAAACCGATCCACATGGCTACACCTTC

j_call: TRBJ2-2
d_call: TRBD2
clone_size: once
v_call: TRBV29-1
cdr3_aa: CNGGEMNTAELFF
cdr3_nt: TGCAACGGGGGGGAGATGAACACCGCGGAGCTGTTTTTT

j_call: TRBJ2-2
d_call: -
clone_size: many
v_call: TRBV20-1
cdr3_aa: CSASVGYGGELFF
cdr3_nt: TGCAGTGCTAGCGTAGGGTACGGCGGGGAGCTGTTTTTT

j_call: TRBJ1-2
d_call: TRBD1
clone_size: many
v_call: TRBV4-2
cdr3_aa: CASREQGFGYTF
cdr3_nt: TGTGCCAGCAGGGAACAGGGGTTTGGCTACACCTTC